These 28 T cell receptor beta chains originate from one sample sequenced in a study of T cells in Graves' hyperthyroidism and ophthalmopathy. Amplified regions were TCR beta CDR3 sequences from RNA transcripts. First-round RT-PCR targeting the TCR CDR3 was performed with the HTBI primer set. TCRdb re-derived calls from the multiplex PCR reads in MiXCR, one entry per CDR3 protein. This table has some 500,000 distinct CDR3 sequences, around 24% appearing once. The sequenced sample was blood. Receptor source: a woman aged 25 to 39 with Graves' ophthalmopathy.

Comments on this clonotype: The conserved final phenylalanine or tryptophan is absent from the CDR3, which likely points to a read error. V is TRBV5-6 and J is TRBJ1-2; D uncertain. The V end lost 4 bases, the J end lost 4 bases, and 11 bases lay between the germline ends. The CDR3 sequence is 13 residues long. The germline V gene has CDR1 SGHDT and CDR2 YYEEEE. The CDR3 coding sequence is TGTGCCAGCAGCCCCGGCGAGGTCTATGGCTACACCTTG. This sequence encodes CASSPGEVYGYTL.

This chain links TRBV2 with TRBJ1-1; D might be TRBD1 (6 bases). The CDR3 runs 11 residues. V was cut by 7 bases and J by 5 bases, with 8 bases left in between. Per the germline V gene, CDR1 is SNHLY and CDR2 is FYNNEI. DNA of the CDR3: TGTGCCAGCACTGGGACAACTGAAGCTTTCTTT. Its protein product is CASTGTTEAFF.

This rearrangement joins TRBV12-3 or TRBV12-4 to TRBJ2-2; D is undetermined. The CDR3 sequence is 14 residues long. The V end lost 8 bases, the J end lost 3 bases, and 13 bases lay between the germline ends. The CDR3 is CASLGLRYTGELFF. CDR3 DNA: TGTGCCAGCCTCGGGCTCCGCTACACCGGGGAGCTGTTTTTT.

The chain has TRBV13 and TRBJ2-7; D might be TRBD1 or TRBD2, each matching 5 bases. V was trimmed by 2 bases and J by 6 bases, leaving 14 bases between them. Germline V gives CDR1 PRHDT, CDR2 FYEKMQ (reference sequence). The CDR3 loop spans 14 amino acids. Written as DNA, the CDR3 is TGTGCCAGCAGCTTAAGGGGTCGGGGCGTCGAGCAGTACGTC. It codes for CASSLRGRGVEQYV.

Many counts were recorded for this clonotype. The chain couples TRBV5-6 to TRBJ1-2; no clear D gene. Germline CDR1 and CDR2: SGHDT and YYEEEE. Trimming took off 3 bases at V and 7 bases at J, with 19 bases between the two ends. This CDR3 has 15 residues. The chain's CDR3 is CASSSRWAGSFGYTF. The CDR3 DNA reads as TGTGCCAGCAGCTCGCGGTGGGCCGGTAGTTTTGGCTACACCTTC.

This clonotype was counted a few times. V gene TRBV5-1 combines with J gene TRBJ1-2; TRBD1 aligns across 8 bases. The CDR3 extends over 17 amino acids. The V gene end was trimmed by 4 bases and the J gene end by 0 bases; junction bases not matched to a gene: 11. The germline V gene has CDR1 SGHRS and CDR2 YFSETQ. The CDR3 reads CASSAGTGASANYGYTF. In DNA form, the CDR3 reads TGCGCCAGCAGCGCAGGGACAGGCGCATCCGCTAACTATGGCTACACCTTC. Variable domain in full (rest from reference TRBV5-1 and TRBJ1-2): KAGVTQTPRYLIKTRGQQVTLSCSPISGHRSVSWYQQTPGQGLQFLFEYFSETQRNKGNFPGRFSGRQFSNSRSEMNVSTLELGDSALYLCASSAGTGASANYGYTFGSGTRLTVV.

This clonotype was observed at least ten times. The rearrangement joins TRBV7-2 to TRBJ1-1; no clear D gene. This CDR3 has 13 residues. The germline gives CDR1 SGHTA, CDR2 FQGNSA. The V end lost 2 bases, the J end lost 1 base, and 5 bases lay between the germline ends. The CDR3 sequence is CASSLYWNTEAFF. For the CDR3, the DNA is TGTGCCAGCAGCTTATATTGGAACACTGAAGCTTTCTTT.

This clonotype was counted at least ten times. J is TRBJ1-1 and V is TRBV20-1, with D maybe TRBD1 (5 bases). The CDR3 spans 13 residues. V was clipped by 1 base and J by 9 bases, with 15 bases between them. Germline values: CDR1 DFQATT, CDR2 SNEGSKA (reference sequence). The CDR3 loop reads CSARGSDRPQAFF. The CDR3 DNA is TGCAGTGCTAGAGGTTCTGACAGACCCCAAGCTTTCTTT.

This rearrangement joins TRBV20-1 to TRBJ1-2; tentative D call: TRBD1 (5 bases). Trimming stripped 0 bases from V and 4 bases from J, with 21 bases between. The length of the CDR3 is 17 residues. Germline CDR1 reads DFQATT; CDR2 reads SNEGSKA (reference sequence). The CDR3 DNA reads as TGCAGTGCTAGAGATCCCCTAGAGAGGGGAAGGGGCTATGGCTACACCTTC. Its protein product is CSARDPLERGRGYGYTF.

The chain uses TRBV28 and TRBJ1-2, with unresolved D. Per the germline V gene, CDR1 is MDHEN and CDR2 is SYDVKM. The V end was cut by 7 bases, the J end by 8 bases, with 14 bases between. The CDR3 extends over 12 amino acids. The DNA for the CDR3 is TGTGCCAGCACCCTTTGGGGATCGGGCTACACCTTC. This codes for CASTLWGSGYTF.

V is TRBV20-1 and J is TRBJ2-5, with 8 bases that match TRBD1. The germline V gene has CDR1 DFQATT and CDR2 SNEGSKA (reference sequence). V gave up 6 bases and J gave up 4 bases; unmatched junction bases: 4. The CDR3 loop spans 12 amino acids. CDR3 in amino acids: CSARTGRETQYF. The CDR3 bases are TGCAGTGCCCGGACAGGGAGAGAGACCCAGTACTTC.

In its sample, this clonotype was seen many times. This chain uses TRBV11-2 with TRBJ1-1; D is possibly TRBD1 (5 bases). CDR1 and CDR2 from the germline V gene are SGHAT and FQNNGV. This CDR3 region has 13 residues. Trimming pared 3 bases from V and 8 bases from J, leaving 13 bases between. The CDR3 DNA reads as TGTGCCAGCAGCTTGTTATTTCGGACAGAAGCTTTCTTT. Translated: CASSLLFRTEAFF.

This clonotype was seen many times. The V gene is TRBV12-3 or TRBV12-4, the J gene TRBJ2-5; 13 nucleotides agree with TRBD2. The CDR3 contains 18 residues. The V gene end was trimmed by 2 bases and the J gene end by 4 bases; junction bases not matched to a gene: 10. The CDR3 region is CASSLIGLAGAIPETQYF. In DNA, the CDR3 is TGTGCCAGCAGTTTAATAGGACTAGCGGGGGCCATCCCAGAGACCCAGTACTTC.

This clonotype came up many times. The chain carries TRBV5-1 and TRBJ2-7; possible D gene TRBD2, 6 bases. Germline V gene data show CDR1 as SGHRS and CDR2 as YFSETQ. The CDR3 spans 13 residues. The V gene lost 2 bases and the J gene lost 2 bases, with 8 bases spanning the gap. In DNA form, the CDR3 reads TGCGCCAGCAGCTTTTGGGGGGCCTACGAGCAGTACTTC. It specifies CASSFWGAYEQYF.

CDR3 DNA: TGTGCCAGCAGCTTAAACCCGACAGGGCTCTACGAGCAGTACTTC. Amino acids: CASSLNPTGLYEQYF. J is TRBJ2-7 and V is TRBV7-9, with 7 bases aligning to TRBD1. This CDR3 has 15 residues. J was trimmed by 3 bases and V by 2 bases; bases with no gene match: 7. The germline V gene encodes CDR1 SEHNR and CDR2 FQNEAQ (reference sequence). Full variable domain (remainder filled in from reference TRBV7-9 and TRBJ2-7): DTGVSQNPRHKITKRGQNVTFRCDPISEHNRLYWYRQTLGQGPEFLTYFQNEAQLEKSRLLSDRFSAERPKGSFSTLEIQRTEQGDSAMYLCASSLNPTGLYEQYFGPGTRLTVT.

The chain has TRBV5-1 and TRBJ2-2; a weak D match, TRBD2 (5 bases). The CDR3 is 17 amino acids. With 3 bases removed from V and 7 bases from J, the gap between germline ends came to 22 bases. The germline V gene has CDR1 SGHRS and CDR2 YFSETQ. For the CDR3, the DNA is TGCGCCAGCAGCTCATTAACTCCGGGATCGGCCGGCGGGGAGCTGTTTTTT. This sequence encodes CASSSLTPGSAGGELFF.

The chain carries TRBV12-3 or TRBV12-4 and TRBJ1-2; D is unresolved. V lost 3 bases, J lost 0 bases, and 14 bases lay in between. CDR3 length: 16 residues. The CDR3 bases are TGTGCCAGCAGTTTCTCCGACCTCTATACTAACTATGGCTACACCTTC. Protein sequence: CASSFSDLYTNYGYTF.

CDR3 DNA: TGCGCCAGCAGCTTACAGTCGGAGGGACAAGAGACCCAGTACTTC. Translated, it gives CASSLQSEGQETQYF. The rearrangement links TRBV5-1 to TRBJ2-5; maybe TRBD2 (6 bases). The CDR3 has 15 residues. The V gene lost 2 bases and the J gene lost 2 bases, with 13 bases spanning the gap. Germline V gives CDR1 SGHRS, CDR2 YFSETQ. Together with reference TRBV5-1 and TRBJ2-5, the CDR3 gives the full variable domain: KAGVTQTPRYLIKTRGQQVTLSCSPISGHRSVSWYQQTPGQGLQFLFEYFSETQRNKGNFPGRFSGRQFSNSRSEMNVSTLELGDSALYLCASSLQSEGQETQYFGPGTRLLVL.

There are many counts of this clonotype. The chain recombines TRBV9 with TRBJ1-5; D not resolved. The V end lost 1 base, the J end lost 5 bases, and 13 bases lay between the germline ends. There are 15 residues in the CDR3. Per germline, CDR1 SGDLS and CDR2 YYNGEE. The CDR3 DNA follows: TGTGCCAGCAGCGTATCTTCGGGGTATCATCAGCCCCAGCATTTT. It specifies CASSVSSGYHQPQHF.

This clonotype showed up many times. The J gene is TRBJ1-5, the V gene TRBV6-2 or TRBV6-3, with D unclear. There are 16 residues in the CDR3. CDR1 and CDR2 (germline): MNHEY, SVGEGT. Between the trimmed V and J ends, which lost 2 bases and 3 bases, there was a span of 14 bases. The CDR3 sequence: CASSYDSARINQPQHF. As DNA, the CDR3 is TGTGCCAGCAGTTACGACTCGGCGAGGATCAATCAGCCCCAGCATTTT.

This clonotype was detected ten times or more. CDR3 in amino acids: CASSLEAGPNYGYTF. In DNA, the CDR3 is TGCGCCAGCAGCTTGGAAGCAGGGCCTAACTATGGCTACACCTTC. This chain uses TRBV5-1 with TRBJ1-2; D possibly corresponds to TRBD1 (5 bases). The CDR3 sequence is 15 residues long. Germline CDR1 and CDR2: SGHRS and YFSETQ. V lost 0 bases to trimming and J lost 0 bases, with 9 bases between them.

The rearrangement uses TRBV2 and TRBJ2-7; no firm D call. This CDR3 comprises 11 residues. CDR1 is SNHLY and CDR2 is FYNNEI in the germline V gene. V lost 7 bases, J lost 5 bases, and 9 bases lay in between. This chain's CDR3 is CASTPPNEQYF. The CDR3, as DNA: TGTGCCAGCACCCCCCCGAACGAGCAGTACTTC.

This chain joins TRBV5-1 and TRBJ1-3, with TRBD1 identical over 7 bases. The CDR3 is 14 amino acids. The ends lost 4 bases at V and 8 bases at J; junction bases unmatched: 9. The germline V gene has CDR1 SGHRS and CDR2 YFSETQ. The CDR3 is CASSPGQARDTIYF. DNA for the CDR3: TGCGCCAGCAGCCCTGGACAGGCCAGGGACACCATATATTTT. Together with reference TRBV5-1 and TRBJ1-3, the CDR3 gives the full variable domain: KAGVTQTPRYLIKTRGQQVTLSCSPISGHRSVSWYQQTPGQGLQFLFEYFSETQRNKGNFPGRFSGRQFSNSRSEMNVSTLELGDSALYLCASSPGQARDTIYFGEGSWLTVV.

This clonotype was counted at least ten times. The chain is built from TRBV12-3 or TRBV12-4 and TRBJ2-7, with D possibly matching TRBD1 (6 bases). The germline V and J ends were trimmed by 8 bases and 4 bases, with 15 bases remaining between them. The length of the CDR3 is 13 residues. CDR3 protein: CASSYRESYEQYF. The DNA of the CDR3 is TGTGCCAGCTCTTACAGGGAAAGTTACGAGCAGTACTTC.

In this sample, this clonotype turned up many times. V usage is TRBV5-1 and J usage is TRBJ1-2, with D unresolved. The CDR3 totals 15 residues. Germline values: CDR1 SGHRS, CDR2 YFSETQ. The V end was cut by 0 bases, the J end by 8 bases, with 17 bases between. The DNA of the CDR3 is TGCGCCAGCAGCTTGGGTCAGCCTGCAGCCTCCGGCTACACCTTC. Its translation is CASSLGQPAASGYTF.

At least ten counts were recorded for this clonotype. This rearrangement joins TRBV20-1 to TRBJ1-1; a weak D match, TRBD1 (6 bases). The CDR3 has 11 residues. The germline V and J ends were trimmed by 8 bases and 3 bases, with 10 bases remaining between them. Germline assignment: CDR1 DFQATT and CDR2 SNEGSKA (reference sequence). The CDR3 region has the DNA TGCAGTCTCGACAGGTACACTGAAGCTTTCTTT. It is translated as CSLDRYTEAFF.

This clonotype was counted many times. The J gene is TRBJ1-2, the V gene TRBV29-1; D remains unclear. V dropped 0 bases and J dropped 5 bases, with 10 bases sitting between them. The length of the CDR3 is 13 residues. Germline CDR1 reads SQVTM; CDR2 reads ANQGSEA. CDR3 in DNA: TGCAGCGTTGAAGATCCGGCAATTTATGGCTACACCTTC. Amino acid sequence: CSVEDPAIYGYTF.

V gene TRBV28 combines with J gene TRBJ1-2; D uncertain. The CDR3 totals 14 residues. CDR1 and CDR2 from the germline V gene are MDHEN and SYDVKM. V gave up 7 bases and J gave up 5 bases, with 17 bases separating them. In nucleotides, the CDR3 is TGTGCCAGCACCCTCCTTTGGGGTAAATATGGCTACACCTTC. Amino acids: CASTLLWGKYGYTF.